Following are 32 T cell receptor beta chains from one sample sequenced in a study of CXCR3-negative and CXCR3-positive naive CD8 T cells. The TRB cDNA libraries were prepared by 5' RACE with UMI labels. TCRdb re-called the 5' RACE reads; every CDR3 protein appears as one record, without DNA. The sample data list about 41,000 distinct CDR3 sequences. The sample comprised memory CD8+ T cells from blood. These receptors were collected from a human donor in good health. Some clones in this sample may be carry-over from other donors' samples.

The V and J genes are TRBV12-3 or TRBV12-4 and TRBJ1-2; TCRdb calls TRBD1, which cannot be checked without DNA. The CDR3 is 18 residues long. Here the CDR3 reads CASSLGRPATVQGYGYTF.

This sequence joins TRBV7-9 and TRBJ2-1; TCRdb returns TRBD1, unconfirmable since there is no DNA. Germline V CDR1 and CDR2: SEHNR, FQNEAQ (reference sequence). The CDR3 has 16 residues. The CDR3 loop reads CASSPGTGETYNEQFF.

The J gene is TRBJ2-7, the V gene TRBV14; TCRdb returns TRBD2, unconfirmable since there is no DNA. This CDR3 is 14 amino acids long. Germline V gene lookup returns CDR1 SGHDN and CDR2 FVKESK. The CDR3 is CASSPYSGSYEQYF.

This chain connects TRBV20-1 to TRBJ2-2; TCRdb's D gene call, TRBD1, goes unchecked for lack of DNA. The CDR3 consists of 14 residues. Germline assignment: CDR1 DFQATT and CDR2 SNEGSKA (reference sequence). This CDR3 reads CSARLGQDFGELFF.

The rearrangement links TRBV15 to TRBJ1-2; the TRBD1 assignment by TCRdb is unverifiable without DNA. CDR1 LNHNV and CDR2 YYDKDF come from the germline V gene (reference sequence). The CDR3 sequence is 15 residues long. The CDR3 loop is CATSRELGQNYGYTF.

The chain combines TRBV28 with TRBJ1-1; TCRdb outputs TRBD1, but without DNA this stays unchecked. This CDR3 contains 12 residues. The germline CDR1 and CDR2 sequences are MDHEN and SYDVKM. The CDR3 sequence: CASTGAFTEAFF.

The chain uses TRBV21-1 and TRBJ2-2; TCRdb indicates TRBD1, and absent DNA this call remains unverified. TRBV21-1 is a pseudogene segment. This CDR3 has 14 amino acids. CDR3 sequence reads: CGSTGGANTGELFF.

This chain joins TRBV10-3 and TRBJ1-1; TCRdb calls TRBD1, which cannot be checked without DNA. The germline V gene has CDR1 ENHRY and CDR2 SYGVKD. The CDR3 consists of 14 residues. CDR3 sequence: CAIMDRGANTEAFF.

This clonotype is labeled medium-sized based on frequency. This chain uses TRBV7-6 with TRBJ2-1; TCRdb gives TRBD1 as the D gene, but with no DNA this cannot be confirmed. CDR3 length: 15 amino acids. The germline gives CDR1 SGHVS, CDR2 FNYEAQ. This CDR3 reads CASSLALAGGREQFF.

J is TRBJ2-1 and V is TRBV4-3; TCRdb returns TRBD1, unconfirmable since there is no DNA. Germline values: CDR1 LGHNA, CDR2 YSLEER. The length of the CDR3 is 16 residues. This chain's CDR3 is CASSQETQGAYNEQFF.

This chain uses TRBV7-9 with TRBJ1-5; TCRdb's D gene call, TRBD1, goes unchecked for lack of DNA. The CDR3 spans 15 residues. Per the germline V gene, CDR1 is SEHNR and CDR2 is FQNEAQ (reference sequence). The CDR3 sequence is CASSLDGISNQPQHF. The entire variable domain, with the rest obtained from reference TRBV7-9 and TRBJ1-5, is as follows: DTGVSQNPRHKITKRGQNVTFRCDPISEHNRLYWYRQTLGQGPEFLTYFQNEAQLEKSRLLSDRFSAERPKGSFSTLEIQRTEQGDSAMYLCASSLDGISNQPQHFGDGTRLSIL.

The rearrangement joins TRBV7-9 to TRBJ1-4. The CDR3 extends over 11 amino acids. Germline V gene data show CDR1 as SEHNR and CDR2 as FQNEAQ (reference sequence). Here the CDR3 reads CASSLNEKLFF.

The gene calls are TRBV20-1 and TRBJ2-7; absent DNA, TCRdb's TRBD1 call cannot be checked. The CDR3 sequence is 11 residues long. Germline loops: CDR1 DFQATT, CDR2 SNEGSKA (reference sequence). The CDR3 spells CSGRDGYEQYF.

The V call is TRBV5-1, the J call TRBJ2-2. In germline, CDR1 is SGHRS, CDR2 YFSETQ. The CDR3 runs 12 residues. CDR3 sequence reads: CASSFSGGELFF.

Frequency places this clonotype as medium-sized. This chain connects TRBV6-4 to TRBJ2-2; checking the TCRdb D call of TRBD1 is not possible without DNA. Germline assignment: CDR1 MRHNA and CDR2 SNTAGT. This CDR3 region has 15 residues. The CDR3 region is CASSEGAGKAGELFF.

The chain recombines TRBV7-9 with TRBJ1-5; TCRdb names TRBD1, which stays unverified in the absence of DNA. The CDR3 is 16 amino acids. Germline V gene lookup returns CDR1 SEHNR and CDR2 FQNEAQ (reference sequence). CDR3 region: CASSLVGGGGKQPQHF.

The genes are TRBV7-9 and TRBJ2-1. CDR1 SEHNR and CDR2 FQNEAQ come from the germline V gene (reference sequence). The CDR3 is made up of 12 amino acids. The CDR3 loop reads CASSILSNEQFF. Complete variable domain (other parts from reference TRBV7-9 and TRBJ2-1): DTGVSQNPRHKITKRGQNVTFRCDPISEHNRLYWYRQTLGQGPEFLTYFQNEAQLEKSRLLSDRFSAERPKGSFSTLEIQRTEQGDSAMYLCASSILSNEQFFGPGTRLTVL.

The chain has TRBV7-9 and TRBJ2-3; TCRdb's D call, TRBD1, is unchecked because there is no DNA. The CDR3 is 15 amino acids. The germline V gene has CDR1 SEHNR and CDR2 FQNEAQ (reference sequence). The CDR3: CASSLGQGNTDTQYF.

The V call is TRBV5-1, the J call TRBJ2-1. Germline V gene data show CDR1 as SGHRS and CDR2 as YFSETQ. The CDR3 loop spans 15 amino acids. CDR3 residues: CASSLDGAPGNEQFF.

The chain employs TRBV4-1 and TRBJ1-5. Germline CDR1 MGHRA, CDR2 YSYEKL. The CDR3 covers 18 residues. The CDR3 is CASSQGGLGVGQDQPQHF.

The chain has TRBV28 and TRBJ2-7; TCRdb proposes TRBD2, but this gene call is untestable without DNA. Germline CDR1 MDHEN, CDR2 SYDVKM. The CDR3 length is 11 residues. This CDR3 is CASSWGDEQYF.

This chain links TRBV28 with TRBJ2-5; TCRdb indicates TRBD1, and absent DNA this call remains unverified. Germline V gene sequence: CDR1 MDHEN, CDR2 SYDVKM. The CDR3 is 11 amino acids. The CDR3 sequence is CASARVRDVAF.

V and J are TRBV27 and TRBJ2-1; the D call from TCRdb, TRBD1, cannot be confirmed without DNA. Germline assignment: CDR1 MNHEY and CDR2 SMNVEV (reference sequence). The CDR3 consists of 15 residues. Here the CDR3 reads CASSLLTGEHNEQFF.

The V call is TRBV5-1, the J call TRBJ1-1. CDR1 and CDR2 (germline): SGHRS, YFSETQ. This CDR3 is built from 13 residues. The CDR3 reads CASNSGVGTEAFF.

The rearrangement joins TRBV20-1 to TRBJ1-2. CDR1 and CDR2 from the germline V gene are DFQATT and SNEGSKA (reference sequence). The CDR3 is 13 amino acids. CDR3: CSAKPDQSYGYTF.

The chain uses TRBV15 and TRBJ2-7. This CDR3 contains 13 residues. In germline, CDR1 is LNHNV, CDR2 YYDKDF (reference sequence). The CDR3 loop reads CATSRDRTYEQYF.

This rearrangement joins TRBV29-1 to TRBJ2-3; TCRdb returns TRBD1, unconfirmable since there is no DNA. Germline V gene sequence: CDR1 SQVTM, CDR2 ANQGSEA. CDR3 length: 13 amino acids. This chain's CDR3 is CSAARDYTDTQYF.

The chain employs TRBV10-2 and TRBJ2-5; TCRdb calls TRBD2, which cannot be checked without DNA. The CDR3 consists of 14 residues. In germline, CDR1 is WSHSY, CDR2 SAAADI. The CDR3 protein is CASSESGIGETQYF.

The V gene is TRBV14, the J gene TRBJ2-3. CDR1 and CDR2 from the germline V gene are SGHDN and FVKESK. CDR3 length: 17 amino acids. The CDR3 loop is CASSQELVLKSTDTQYF.

This rearrangement joins TRBV7-6 to TRBJ1-5; TCRdb's D call, TRBD1, is unchecked because there is no DNA. The CDR3 extends over 15 amino acids. Germline CDR1 reads SGHVS; CDR2 reads FNYEAQ. CDR3 protein: CASSLGRGLNQPQHF.

V usage is TRBV28 and J usage is TRBJ2-1. The V gene's germline CDR1 is MDHEN and CDR2 SYDVKM. The CDR3 is 12 residues long. This CDR3 is CASSLTYNEQFF. The variable domain in full, with the rest retrieved from reference TRBV28 and TRBJ2-1, is DVKVTQSSRYLVKRTGEKVFLECVQDMDHENMFWYRQDPGLGLRLIYFSYDVKMKEKGDIPEGYSVSREKKERFSLILESASTNQTSMYLCASSLTYNEQFFGPGTRLTVL.

The chain has TRBV6-1 and TRBJ1-5; the D call from TCRdb, TRBD1, cannot be confirmed without DNA. Germline V gene sequence: CDR1 MNHNS, CDR2 SASEGT. The CDR3 is 16 residues long. CDR3 sequence: CASIPGTGDSNQPQHF.